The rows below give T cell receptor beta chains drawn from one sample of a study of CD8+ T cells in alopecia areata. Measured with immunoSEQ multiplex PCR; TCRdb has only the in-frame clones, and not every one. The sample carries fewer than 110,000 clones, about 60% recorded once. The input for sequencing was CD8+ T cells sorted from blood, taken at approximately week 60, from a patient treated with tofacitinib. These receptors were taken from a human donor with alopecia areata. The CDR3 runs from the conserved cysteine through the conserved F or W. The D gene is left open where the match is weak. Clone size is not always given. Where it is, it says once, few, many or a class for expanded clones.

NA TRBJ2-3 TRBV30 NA TGTGCCTGGAGTGTACTTAGTACCACAGATACGCAGTATTTT CAWSVLSTTDTQYF
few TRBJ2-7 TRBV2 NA TGTGCCAGCCTGGGGGGTCCCAACGAGCAGTACTTC CASLGGPNEQYF
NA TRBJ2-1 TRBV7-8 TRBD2 TGTGCCAGCAGCTTCGAAGGGTGGCGGGGGGACAATGAGCAGTTCTTC CASSFEGWRGDNEQFF
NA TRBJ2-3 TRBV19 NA TGTGCCAGTTCTCATGGCACAGATACGCAGTATTTT CASSHGTDTQYF
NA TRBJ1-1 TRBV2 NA TGTGCCAGCAGCGGGGCTACCATGAACACTGAAGCTTTCTTT CASSGATMNTEAFF
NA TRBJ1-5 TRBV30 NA TGTGCCTGGAGGCGGGGAGGCAATCAGCCCCAGCATTTT CAWRRGGNQPQHF
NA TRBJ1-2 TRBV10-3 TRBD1 TGTGCAACCAAACCGATAAACGACAGGGGTTATGGCTACACCTTC CATKPINDRGYGYTF
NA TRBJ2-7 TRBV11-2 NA TGTGCCAGCAGCTCACCATCCGTCGAGCAGTACTTC CASSSPSVEQYF
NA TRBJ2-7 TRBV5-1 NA TGCGCCAGCAGCTCTGGGAGCTCCTACGAGCAGTACTTC CASSSGSSYEQYF
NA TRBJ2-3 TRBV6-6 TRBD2 TGTGCCAGCAGTTACTTTACTAGCGGGGGCGCAGATACGCAGTATTTT CASSYFTSGGADTQYF
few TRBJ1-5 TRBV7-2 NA TGTGCCAGCAGCTCCAATCAGGGTCAGCCCCAGCATTTT CASSSNQGQPQHF
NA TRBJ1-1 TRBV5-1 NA TGCGCCAGCAGCGGACCGACGGACGGATACACTGAAGCTTTCTTT CASSGPTDGYTEAFF
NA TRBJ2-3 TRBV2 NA TGTGCCAGCAAGCGGGTCAGGGGGGGGCAATCAGATACGCAGTATTTT CASKRVRGGQSDTQYF
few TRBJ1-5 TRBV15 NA TGTGCCACCAGCAGAGAGGCTTATAGCAATCAGCCCCAGCATTTT CATSREAYSNQPQHF
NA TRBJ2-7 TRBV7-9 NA TGTGCCAGCAGCCCCCAGGGGCCTTCGATCTACGAGCAGTACTTC CASSPQGPSIYEQYF
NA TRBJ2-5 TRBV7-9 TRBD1 TGTGCCAGCAGCTTAGGCCACAGGGGGCAAGAGACCCAGTACTTC CASSLGHRGQETQYF
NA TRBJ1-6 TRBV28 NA TGTGCCAGCAGTTTCCAGACAGTTTCACCCCTCCACTTT CASSFQTVSPLHF
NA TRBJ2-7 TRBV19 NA TGTGCCAGTAGTCCCAGCATCACAGGTTTCAAGGAGCAGTACTTC CASSPSITGFKEQYF
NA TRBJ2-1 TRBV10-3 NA TGTGCCATCAGAGCAAGTGGCAATGAGCAGTTCTTC CAIRASGNEQFF
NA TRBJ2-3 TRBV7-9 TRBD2 TGTGCCAGCAGACCGCCACCTAGCGGCACAGATACGCGGTATTTT CASRPPPSGTDTRYF
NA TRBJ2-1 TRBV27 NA TGTGCCAGCAGTTTGGCAGCCCCCCACAATGAGCAGTTCTTC CASSLAAPHNEQFF
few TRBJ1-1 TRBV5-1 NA TGCGCCAGCAGCTTGCGGGGGAACACTGAAGCTTTCTTT CASSLRGNTEAFF
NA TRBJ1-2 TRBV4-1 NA TGCGCCAGCAGCCAAGAAGAGGGGGTGGGCTATGGCTACACCTTC CASSQEEGVGYGYTF
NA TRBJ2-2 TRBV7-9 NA TGTGCCAGCAGTGGCGGGGAGCTGTTTTTT CASSGGELFF
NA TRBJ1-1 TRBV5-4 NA TGTGCCAGCAGCTTGGACTCCGGCAGCCCGAACACTGAAGCTTTCTTT CASSLDSGSPNTEAFF
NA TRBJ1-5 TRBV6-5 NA TGTGCCAGCACCGCGACACGGGATCAGCCCCAGCATTTT CASTATRDQPQHF
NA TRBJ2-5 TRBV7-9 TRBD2 TGTGCCAGCAGCCCGGGACTAGCGTGGGAGACCCAGTACTTC CASSPGLAWETQYF
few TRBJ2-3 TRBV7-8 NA TGTGCCAGCAGCTCCCTTATTGCAGATACGCAGTATTTT CASSSLIADTQYF
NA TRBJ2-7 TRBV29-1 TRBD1 TGCAGCGCATCGACCGGGACAGTGTTATACGAGCAGTACTTC CSASTGTVLYEQYF
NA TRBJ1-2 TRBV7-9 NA TGTGCCAGCAGCCACAGCTTGGGGGCCCATGGCTACACCTTC CASSHSLGAHGYTF
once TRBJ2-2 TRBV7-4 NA TGTGCCAGCAGCCCTACCGGGACCGACACCGGGGAGCTGTTTTTT CASSPTGTDTGELFF
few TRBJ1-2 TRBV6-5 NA TGTGCCACCCAAGAAGAGGGCTACACCTTC CATQEEGYTF
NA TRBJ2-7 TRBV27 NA TGTGCCAGCAGTTTCCAACAGGTCCCCTTGGGCGAGCAGTACTTC CASSFQQVPLGEQYF
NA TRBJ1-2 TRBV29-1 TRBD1 TGCAGCGTTGAAGATCTCGGGACAGGGTCGAGCTATGGCTACACCTTC CSVEDLGTGSSYGYTF
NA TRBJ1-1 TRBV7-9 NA TGTGCCAGCAGCCTTAATTTTGAAGCTTTCTTT CASSLNFEAFF
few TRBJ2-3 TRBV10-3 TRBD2 TGTGCCATCAGTGAGCCATCTAGCGGGGGAGCCCATTCTAGCACAGATACGCAGTATTTT CAISEPSSGGAHSSTDTQYF
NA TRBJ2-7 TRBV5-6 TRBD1 TGTGCCAGCAGTCGTGGACAGGGGGCCGCAGGGTACGAGCAGTACTTC CASSRGQGAAGYEQYF
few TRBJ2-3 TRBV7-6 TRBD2 TGTGCCAGCAGCCCCAACTCCGGGGGGTGGGCGCAGTATTTT CASSPNSGGWAQYF
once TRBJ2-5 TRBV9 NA TGTGCCAGCAGCGTAGTTGGAGGGGGAGGCCAAGAGACCCAGTACTTC CASSVVGGGGQETQYF
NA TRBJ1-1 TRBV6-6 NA TGTGCCACCACAAGAGAGAACACTGAAGCTTTCTTT CATTRENTEAFF
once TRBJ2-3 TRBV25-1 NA TGTGCCAGCAGTGCGTTTTCTGCAGATACGCAGTATTTT CASSAFSADTQYF